In this sample, the clone carrying this T cell receptor beta chain turned up a few times. Trimming pared 1 base from V and 0 bases from J, leaving 11 bases between. The CDR3 contains 16 residues. CDR1 is LGHDT, CDR2 YNNKEL, per germline (reference sequence). The record originates from a study of read filtering for tumor transcriptome and immune sequencing. The library was built from approximately 400 ng RNA with molecular barcoded adaptors for alpha/delta and beta/gamma chains. A single record per CDR3 protein comes from TCRdb applying MiXCR to the reads. Of fewer than 150,000 distinct CDR3 sequences listed, over 10% are singletons.

The sequenced sample was a population of CD138-negative cells sorted from bone marrow. V usage is TRBV3-1 and J usage is TRBJ2-3; no reliable D call. The sequence came from a donor at least 40 years old with multiple myeloma. CDR3 nucleotide sequence: TGTGCCAGCAGCCAAGCCTGGCGGAGCAGCACAGATACGCAGTATTTT. Residues: CASSQAWRSSTDTQYF.